Listed here is a single TCR beta chain. This clonotype was observed a handful of times. It has no known antigen specificity. No base-level quality is on record; no much larger clone is a single base apart. TCR beta CDR3 regions were amplified from RNA transcripts. A first-round RT-PCR of the TCR CDR3 used the HTBI primer set with the Qiagen OneStep RT-PCR kit. Libraries were constructed in a second round of multiplex PCR, after which size selection and purification were performed. The libraries were sequenced on an Illumina HiSeq2000 using paired-end 100 bp reads. As for the authors' bioinformatics: Raw data were processed with SOAPnuke, discarding reads with adapters, uncalled bases, mean Phred below 15, or no exact constant-primer or identifier match. High-quality paired reads were merged with COPE v1.2.5, and unique nucleotide sequences were defined as clonotypes. MiTCR v1.1 was used to align the clonotypes against IMGT TRBV, TRBD and TRBJ reference segments. Analysis was restricted to V-J combinations with a frequency above 0.0001, which covered roughly 99% of repertoires. The TCS score was defined as the ratio of F50 (clonal expansion) to E x V (chaos), calculated using BLOSUM62-based TCRdist between CDR3 peptides within each V-J. Welch's t-statistics and random forest reduced roughly 540 V-J features to about 13, which were used in a naive Bayes classifier (R e1071). TCRdb reworked the public reads: Q25 trimming with fastp, MiXCR clone assembly, productive beta chains retained. One record per CDR3 amino acid sequence lists the most common genes and DNA. In this record, the V and J calls reflect TCRdb's handling and not the investigators' own analysis. The sample table lists fewer than 700,000 distinct CDR3 sequences, about a sixth of them with a count of one. The ten most abundant clones make up 3% to 4.5% of the sample.

CDR1 and CDR2 are drawn from the germline V gene: SGHRS, YFSETQ. A distance of 9 bases separates the germline ends of V and J, which lose 5 bases and 3 bases respectively. The CDR3 holds 12 amino acids from the cysteine to the phenylalanine. The kept DNA is CDR3 alone, 36 bases in frame from the first base. A patient counted as having stable Graves' hyperthyroidism if no progression to ophthalmopathy occurred over 18 months of follow-up. Hyperthyroidism patients were newly diagnosed, with disease duration under 2 months, and aged 18 to 65 years. The study excluded patients with uncontrolled infections, other autoimmune diseases, pregnancy or lactation. Diagnoses were based on clinical symptoms, serum thyroxine and TRAb, thyroid ultrasound and orbital computed tomography. PBMCs were separated from 8 to 10 ml of fresh peripheral blood using Ficoll-Paque density gradient centrifugation. Total RNA was extracted with Trizol reagent, and quality was checked on an Agilent 2100 Bioanalyzer.

The sample comes from a study of T cells in Graves' hyperthyroidism and ophthalmopathy (dated by TCRdb to the late 2010s). Some background on the complete study: Peripheral blood was sampled at the time of initial diagnosis, prior to any treatment. To identify TCR V-J signatures that set the groups apart, the researchers used a discovery cohort of about a hundred patients, made up of about 44 with Graves' ophthalmopathy and some 58 with stable Graves' hyperthyroidism. Prospective prediction of ophthalmopathy was tested in an independent validation cohort consisting of roughly 19 hyperthyroidism patients and about 17 patients who later progressed to ophthalmopathy. The 100 discovery patients were randomly split 7:3 into training and test sets. TCR Vbeta CDR3 sequencing of approximately 140 peripheral blood samples (43 ophthalmopathy, under 80 hyperthyroidism and some 17 progressor patients) is reported in the paper. Thyroid tissue and blood T-cell repertoires from six Graves' hyperthyroidism patients were also compared in the study. Once sampling was done, hyperthyroidism patients were given methimazole at a starting dose of 30 mg daily, whereas ophthalmopathy patients were given high-dose intravenous methylprednisolone.

Broad study findings and their caveats: No statistical method was used to fix the sample size in advance, and group allocation was not hidden from the investigators. A 13 V-J signature model separated ophthalmopathy from stable hyperthyroidism, with approximately 87% sensitivity and 81.08% specificity in cross-validation and 80%/75% in testing. Blood samples also contained most of the expanded thyroid clonotypes (frequency above 0.001), which suggests that blood repertoires may reflect thyroid immune responses. During validation, the model predicted progression to ophthalmopathy a median of roughly six months ahead of onset, with more than 55% sensitivity and 72.22% specificity.

Sequencing was done on a sample of blood. The chain was built from TRBV5-1 and TRBJ2-7, and possibly TRBD2, on 6 matching bases. The source of this sequence is a woman aged 25 to 45 with Graves' hyperthyroidism. The nucleotide sequence is TGCGCCAGCAGGGGGGACTTCTACGAGCAGTACTTC. Protein translation: CASRGDFYEQYF.